A single sample is the source of the 15 T cell receptor beta chains below, sequenced in a study of blood T cell repertoires in COVID-19. The assay was immunoSEQ multiplex PCR, and TCRdb's table has in-frame clones only and misses some. The table records about 240,000 clones, approximately 84% of them present only once. Specimen: peripheral blood. The source of these receptors is a woman under 40 who had recovered from COVID-19.

This chain joins TRBV7-2 and TRBJ2-3, with D unresolved. The length of the CDR3 is 15 residues. Between the trimmed V and J ends, which lost 1 base and 6 bases, there was a span of 14 bases. The germline V gene encodes CDR1 SGHTA and CDR2 FQGNSA. The CDR3 sequence: CASSLVHPRRDTQYF. CDR3 sequence (DNA): TGTGCCAGCAGCTTAGTCCATCCCCGTCGGGATACGCAGTATTTT.

This sequence joins TRBV2 and TRBJ2-5, with D perhaps TRBD1 (6 bases). Trimming removed 3 bases at V and 1 base at J, with 9 bases between. The CDR3 sequence is 14 residues long. Germline assignment: CDR1 SNHLY and CDR2 FYNNEI. CDR3 protein: CASSEGQAQETQYF. CDR3 sequence (DNA): TGTGCCAGCAGTGAGGGACAAGCCCAAGAGACCCAGTACTTC.

The chain carries TRBV5-1 and TRBJ2-5; D not resolved. Between the trimmed V and J ends, which lost 4 bases and 1 base, there was a span of 20 bases. The germline CDR1 and CDR2 sequences are SGHRS and YFSETQ. There are 17 residues in the CDR3. CDR3 residues: CASSRRLATELQETQYF. For the CDR3, the DNA is TGCGCCAGCAGCCGAAGGTTAGCAACTGAACTCCAAGAGACCCAGTACTTC.

The genes are TRBV3-1 (or the pseudogene TRBV3-2) and TRBJ2-2, with a weak D call TRBD2 (5 bases). The CDR3 is 16 residues long. CDR1 LGHDT and CDR2 YNNKEL come from the germline V gene (reference sequence). V dropped 4 bases and J dropped 6 bases, with 18 bases sitting between them. The chain's CDR3 is CASSPRSVLEAGELFF. The CDR3, as DNA: TGTGCCAGCAGCCCCCGGTCGGTCTTGGAGGCCGGGGAGCTGTTTTTT.

J is TRBJ2-1 and V is TRBV5-4; 8 nucleotides agree with TRBD2. The J segment lost 7 bases and the V segment lost 6 bases, leaving 12 bases of the junction unmatched. CDR3 length: 15 amino acids. Germline V gene lookup returns CDR1 SGHNT and CDR2 YYREEE (reference sequence). The CDR3 nucleotides are TGTGCCAGCACCCTGACTAGCGATCAGACTAATGAGCAGTTCTTC. It yields the protein CASTLTSDQTNEQFF.

The rearrangement joins TRBV5-5 to TRBJ2-7; 9 bases are a match to TRBD2. The CDR3 is made up of 17 amino acids. Germline trimming cut 0 bases from V and 4 bases from J; bases unmatched to any gene: 11. Germline V CDR1 and CDR2: SGHKS, YYEKEE (reference sequence). DNA of the CDR3: TGTGCCAGCAGCTTGGAATGGCTAGCGGGGATTGGGTACGAGCAGTACTTC. Translation: CASSLEWLAGIGYEQYF.

The chain combines TRBV11-3 with TRBJ1-1; maybe TRBD1 (6 bases). Per germline, CDR1 SGHNT and CDR2 YENEEA. V dropped 5 bases and J dropped 1 base, with 8 bases sitting between them. CDR3 length equals 13 residues. CDR3 residues: CASSPRGNTEAFF. DNA for the CDR3: TGTGCCAGCAGCCCCAGGGGGAACACTGAAGCTTTCTTT.

V gene TRBV10-3 combines with J gene TRBJ1-1; TRBD1 agrees at 8 bases. The germline CDR1 and CDR2 sequences are ENHRY and SYGVKD. The CDR3 is 15 amino acids. After removal of 10 bases from V and 1 base from J, the junction contained 11 bases not matched to a gene. CDR3 residues: CASATGETRNTEAFF. CDR3 in DNA: TGTGCCAGCGCGACAGGGGAAACGAGGAACACTGAAGCTTTCTTT.

The V and J genes are TRBV7-2 and TRBJ1-2; 7 nucleotides match TRBD1. Per the germline V gene, CDR1 is SGHTA and CDR2 is FQGNSA. The CDR3 has 15 amino acids. The ends lost 1 base at V and 4 bases at J; junction bases unmatched: 6. CDR3 region: CASSLDKGQLYGYTF. The CDR3 DNA reads TGTGCCAGCAGCTTAGACAAGGGACAGCTCTATGGCTACACCTTC.

The chain has TRBV12-5 and TRBJ1-3; perhaps TRBD1 as D (6 bases). With 5 bases removed from V and 1 base from J, the gap between germline ends came to 18 bases. The CDR3 is 17 residues long. Germline V CDR1 and CDR2: LGHNT, FRNRAP. The CDR3 loop is CASGNPQGRPSGNTIYF. For the CDR3, the DNA is TGTGCTAGTGGTAACCCCCAGGGGAGACCGTCTGGAAACACCATATATTTT.

The chain employs TRBV10-2 and TRBJ2-1, with D maybe TRBD2 (6 bases). Trimming pared 11 bases from V and 3 bases from J, leaving 14 bases between. CDR1 and CDR2 (germline): WSHSY, SAAADI. There are 13 residues in the CDR3. The CDR3 spells CASFGGDYNEQFF. CDR3 bases: TGCGCCTCGTTCGGAGGGGACTACAATGAGCAGTTCTTC.

V is TRBV5-1 and J is TRBJ2-6; possible D gene TRBD1, 5 bases. This CDR3 spans 17 amino acids. V was cut by 2 bases and J by 0 bases, with 12 bases left in between. The germline CDR1 and CDR2 sequences are SGHRS and YFSETQ. Written as DNA, the CDR3 is TGCGCCAGCAGCTTTACGACAGTTAGCTCTGGGGCCAACGTCCTGACTTTC. It is translated as CASSFTTVSSGANVLTF.

The chain employs TRBV9 and TRBJ1-6, with 10 nucleotides matching TRBD1. CDR1 SGDLS and CDR2 YYNGEE come from the germline V gene. The CDR3 is made up of 17 amino acids. J gave up 7 bases and V 3 bases, and 10 bases lay outside the gene matches. Here the CDR3 DNA reads TGTGCCAGCAGCGCGGCCGGGACAGGGGTTCGGAATTCACCCCTCCACTTT. Translation gives CASSAAGTGVRNSPLHF.

V gene TRBV5-5 combines with J gene TRBJ1-2, with 8 bases lining up with TRBD1. Per the germline V gene, CDR1 is SGHKS and CDR2 is YYEKEE (reference sequence). V lost 0 bases to trimming and J lost 4 bases; unmatched junction nucleotides: 5. The CDR3 contains 15 residues. This chain's CDR3 is CASSLESQGGYGYTF. CDR3 DNA sequence: TGTGCCAGCAGCTTGGAATCACAGGGGGGCTATGGCTACACCTTC.

The chain combines TRBV19 with TRBJ1-5; 7 bases agree with TRBD1. The V segment lost 5 bases and the J segment 1 base; nucleotides outside the gene matches: 8. From germline, CDR1 is LNHDA and CDR2 SQIVND (reference sequence). The CDR3 sequence is 16 residues long. CDR3 residues: CASSPQTGISNQPQHF. As DNA, the CDR3 is TGTGCCAGTAGTCCCCAGACAGGGATCAGCAATCAGCCCCAGCATTTT. The whole variable domain, remainder taken from reference TRBV19 and TRBJ1-5, is DGGITQSPKYLFRKEGQNVTLSCEQNLNHDAMYWYRQDPGQGLRLIYYSQIVNDFQKGDIAEGYSVSREKKESFPLTVTSAQKNPTAFYLCASSPQTGISNQPQHFGDGTRLSIL.